A selection of T cell receptor beta chains follows, all from one sample in a study of radiotherapy plus CTLA-4 blockade in lung cancer. The data were produced by immunoSEQ multiplex PCR, yet TCRdb's version contains in-frame clones alone and is incomplete. Among roughly 93,000 clones listed, 75% to 85% were seen once. The input for sequencing was peripheral blood, taken from a patient treated with radiotherapy plus ipilimumab. These receptor sequences come from a human donor with non-small cell lung cancer who had a partial response to radiotherapy plus ipilimumab. The CDR3 runs from the conserved cysteine through the conserved F or W. Fields, in order: clone size, V gene, CDR3 protein. For some rows the clone size is stated as once, few or many, or as a class when expanded; others skip it.

abundance: few
v_gene: TRBV6-5
CDR3aa: CASSPRTGGSETQYF

abundance: NA
v_gene: TRBV2
CDR3aa: CASNPTGNYGYTF

abundance: NA
v_gene: TRBV6-5
CDR3aa: CASTLSGSSYEQYF

abundance: NA
v_gene: TRBV6-1
CDR3aa: CASSEVPGYTGELFF

abundance: NA
v_gene: TRBV19
CDR3aa: CASSIVRTGSGAFF

abundance: NA
v_gene: TRBV4-2
CDR3aa: CASSQGATVDEQFF

abundance: once
v_gene: TRBV7-2
CDR3aa: CASSGRTANTGELFF

abundance: once
v_gene: TRBV28
CDR3aa: CASSLRWEWHF

abundance: NA
v_gene: TRBV2
CDR3aa: CASGLISGSYEQYF

abundance: NA
v_gene: TRBV5-1
CDR3aa: CARPYADTEAFF

abundance: once
v_gene: TRBV10-1
CDR3aa: CASLSGTSGRGGTDTQYF

abundance: NA
v_gene: TRBV5-1
CDR3aa: CASSFGTGGRNEQFF

abundance: NA
v_gene: TRBV6-6
CDR3aa: CASNGATAGEQYF

abundance: NA
v_gene: TRBV19
CDR3aa: CASSPGDRGRRETQYF

abundance: NA
v_gene: TRBV7-8
CDR3aa: CASSQTETGTGGANYGYTF

abundance: NA
v_gene: TRBV5-1
CDR3aa: CASSVSLTGELFF

abundance: NA
v_gene: TRBV27
CDR3aa: CASSLTDTYEQYF

abundance: NA
v_gene: TRBV4-1
CDR3aa: CASRPRDRAQETQYF

abundance: NA
v_gene: TRBV28
CDR3aa: CASSPSGYTGELFF

abundance: NA
v_gene: TRBV10-3
CDR3aa: CAISGGRDEQYF

abundance: once
v_gene: TRBV7-3
CDR3aa: CASSPRDSPNTEAFF

abundance: NA
v_gene: TRBV6-5
CDR3aa: CASWTGVHEQYF

abundance: NA
v_gene: TRBV18
CDR3aa: CATAGSDYEQYF

abundance: NA
v_gene: TRBV7-9
CDR3aa: CASSGERGLLYEQYF

abundance: NA
v_gene: TRBV7-9
CDR3aa: CASSLIPGGNTEAFF

abundance: NA
v_gene: TRBV5-1
CDR3aa: CASSTGQGDTGELFF

abundance: NA
v_gene: TRBV7-3
CDR3aa: CASSPRGGETQYF

abundance: NA
v_gene: TRBV5-1
CDR3aa: CASSGTSGNYEQYF

abundance: NA
v_gene: TRBV6-1
CDR3aa: CASSLDRADTQYF

abundance: NA
v_gene: TRBV6-5
CDR3aa: CASKDSSSYEQYF

abundance: once
v_gene: TRBV19
CDR3aa: CASSPENLHRDEQYF

abundance: NA
v_gene: TRBV2
CDR3aa: CASSVPLRGGTHYEQYF

abundance: NA
v_gene: TRBV11-2
CDR3aa: CASSMGPGPGNTIYF

abundance: NA
v_gene: TRBV28
CDR3aa: CASSTGGKSDTQYF

abundance: NA
v_gene: TRBV5-1
CDR3aa: CASSRDMGSATEAFF

abundance: NA
v_gene: TRBV5-1
CDR3aa: CASSLSSGRAWGNEQFF

abundance: NA
v_gene: TRBV19
CDR3aa: CASSLDTEAFF

abundance: NA
v_gene: TRBV6-4
CDR3aa: CASSPTGGRDQPQHF

abundance: NA
v_gene: TRBV7-8
CDR3aa: CASSFDRRLDTIYF

abundance: NA
v_gene: TRBV15
CDR3aa: CATSPEVAALHEQYF

abundance: NA
v_gene: TRBV19
CDR3aa: CASSIRSMNTEAFF

abundance: NA
v_gene: TRBV7-3
CDR3aa: CASSRGVQETQYF

abundance: NA
v_gene: TRBV2
CDR3aa: CASSGLAGDEQYF

abundance: NA
v_gene: TRBV25-1
CDR3aa: CASASLTDLHF

abundance: NA
v_gene: TRBV18
CDR3aa: CASSPAGGRTGELFF

abundance: NA
v_gene: TRBV28
CDR3aa: CASGPGAMNTEAFF

abundance: NA
v_gene: TRBV19
CDR3aa: CASRGGQGAPRYSNQPQHF

abundance: NA
v_gene: TRBV19
CDR3aa: CAAREQGSYGYTF

abundance: NA
v_gene: TRBV27
CDR3aa: CASSPTQGARRQYF

abundance: few
v_gene: TRBV4-1
CDR3aa: CASSQAGILSTNEKLFF

abundance: NA
v_gene: TRBV5-1
CDR3aa: CASSSRDRGGETQYF

abundance: NA
v_gene: TRBV2
CDR3aa: CAGDRGEGNEQFF

abundance: NA
v_gene: TRBV5-4
CDR3aa: CASSFRVATSLNTGELFF

abundance: few
v_gene: TRBV28
CDR3aa: CASSLYGTGNQPQHF

abundance: NA
v_gene: TRBV5-4
CDR3aa: CASSQSGGTDTQYF

abundance: NA
v_gene: TRBV2
CDR3aa: CASIHEINTGELFF

abundance: NA
v_gene: TRBV9
CDR3aa: CASSGPGLAPNEQFF

abundance: NA
v_gene: TRBV6-5
CDR3aa: CASSPGRNNEQFF